This record covers a single T cell receptor (beta chain). Repertoires were generated with immunoSEQ multiplex PCR, while TCRdb's copy carries only in-frame clones and drops some. The repertoire has about 250,000 clones, roughly four fifths of them found once; the top ten carry 4.4%. The germline CDR1 and CDR2 sequences are SGHNT and YYREEE (reference sequence). Trimming cost V 4 bases and J 10 bases; bases outside gene matches: 8. The CDR3 spans 13 residues. This record belongs to a study of blood T cell repertoires in COVID-19. The overall study: There were acute and convalescent COVID-19 samples, and they came from the United States, Italy and Spain. T cells, B-cell-depleted T cells, or PBMCs provided the cDNA or gDNA that served as material.

The receptor was isolated from a man aged 45 to 65 with active or convalescent COVID-19. V usage is TRBV5-4 and J usage is TRBJ2-5, with TRBD1 matching over 9 bases. Input material: peripheral blood. The CDR3 is CASSPMGQGVQYF. In DNA form, the CDR3 reads TGTGCCAGCAGCCCCATGGGACAGGGTGTCCAGTACTTC.